The 25 T cell receptor beta chains reported below all come from one sample, sequenced in a study of lymphopenia after photon versus proton radiotherapy. Only in-frame clones appear in the TCRdb table, and some are missing; sequencing was by immunoSEQ multiplex PCR. The sample holds approximately 160,000 clones, about nine tenths seen once. The sample here was peripheral blood, taken from a patient treated with photon-based radiotherapy. The receptors derive from a man in his forties or fifties with gastric cancer.

The chain couples TRBV30 to TRBJ2-1; D is perhaps TRBD1 or TRBD2 (5 bases each). The germline CDR1 and CDR2 sequences are GTSNPN and SVGIG (reference sequence). V shed 0 bases and J shed 10 bases, with 7 bases lying between them. This CDR3 comprises 11 residues. The CDR3 DNA is TGTGCCTGGAGTGTTGGGGGAGAGCAGTTCTTC. The encoded protein is CAWSVGGEQFF. The whole variable domain, filled in from reference TRBV30 and TRBJ2-1, reads SQTIHQWPATLVQPVGSPLSLECTVEGTSNPNLYWYRQAAGRGLQLLFYSVGIGQISSEVPQNLSASRPQDRQFILSSKKLLLSDSGFYLCAWSVGGEQFFGPGTRLTVL.

The V and J genes are TRBV28 and TRBJ2-6, with 9 bases aligning to TRBD2. V was pared by 6 bases and J by 0 bases, with 9 bases of the junction left unmatched. The CDR3 is 18 amino acids. Germline assignment: CDR1 MDHEN and CDR2 SYDVKM. The CDR3 DNA sequence: TGTGCCAGCAGAACCGGACTAGCGAGCCTCTCTGGGGCCAACGTCCTGACTTTC. It specifies CASRTGLASLSGANVLTF.

V is TRBV7-2 and J is TRBJ2-3; a possible D gene is TRBD1 (5 bases). Germline lookup yields CDR1 SGHTA and CDR2 FQGNSA. V dropped 3 bases and J dropped 0 bases, with 10 bases sitting between them. This CDR3 region has 15 residues. CDR3 DNA sequence: TGTGCCAGCAGCTTCAGGGAAGGGAGCACAGATACGCAGTATTTT. As protein: CASSFREGSTDTQYF.

The CDR3 bases are TGTGCCAGCAGTGAATCACTACCGTCCTTCACAGATACGCAGTATTTT. This encodes CASSESLPSFTDTQYF. The rearrangement joins TRBV2 to TRBJ2-3; D uncertain. Trimming took off 2 bases at V and 2 bases at J, with 14 bases between the two ends. The germline V gene has CDR1 SNHLY and CDR2 FYNNEI. The CDR3 contains 16 residues.

J is TRBJ1-4 and V is TRBV18; D remains unclear. Germline V gene data show CDR1 as KGHSH and CDR2 as LQKENI. The CDR3 totals 12 residues. Between the trimmed V and J ends, which lost 4 bases and 11 bases, there was a span of 11 bases. CDR3 protein: CASSRNDLKLFF. The CDR3 DNA sequence: TGTGCCAGCTCACGTAACGACCTCAAACTGTTTTTT.

The chain is built from TRBV28 and TRBJ1-2; maybe TRBD1 (5 bases). The V and J ends lost 8 bases and 8 bases respectively, with 21 bases between them. This CDR3 region has 14 residues. Germline CDR1 is MDHEN and CDR2 is SYDVKM. CDR3 sequence: CASREGRDYNGYTF. In DNA form, the CDR3 reads TGTGCCAGCCGCGAGGGCAGGGATTATAACGGCTACACCTTC.

The chain employs TRBV18 and TRBJ1-5; D unresolved. This CDR3 contains 15 residues. Germline loops: CDR1 KGHSH, CDR2 LQKENI. Deletions cut 2 bases from V and 0 bases from J, with 8 bases between. The DNA of the CDR3 is TGTGCCAGCTCACCAGTCCCCAGTAGCAATCAGCCCCAGCATTTT. It specifies CASSPVPSSNQPQHF.

The sample holds one count of this clone. The chain couples TRBV6-5 to TRBJ1-1; no definite D call. This CDR3 contains 14 residues. In germline, CDR1 is MNHEY, CDR2 SVGAGI. The ends were cut back, 0 bases at V and 5 bases at J, with 10 bases in the middle. The CDR3 DNA follows: TGTGCCAGCAGTTACTCGAGGGTGGGAACTGAAGCTTTCTTT. This sequence encodes CASSYSRVGTEAFF.

V usage is TRBV11-2 and J usage is TRBJ2-1; weak D call: TRBD1 (7 bases). V lost 1 base to trimming and J lost 5 bases, with 12 bases between them. The CDR3 spans 15 residues. Germline CDR1 and CDR2: SGHAT and FQNNGV. CDR3 in DNA: TGTGCCAGCAGCTTAGGCGGCAGGGGGGACAATGAGCAGTTCTTC. Protein sequence: CASSLGGRGDNEQFF.

The rearrangement joins TRBV2 to TRBJ1-2; D is unclear. V was shortened by 2 bases and J by 8 bases, with 15 bases between the two germline ends. Germline V gives CDR1 SNHLY, CDR2 FYNNEI. This CDR3 region has 14 residues. CDR3 DNA sequence: TGTGCCAGCAGTGAACCGGCGCAAAGGAAGGGCTACACCTTC. This translates into CASSEPAQRKGYTF.

The CDR3 DNA sequence: TGCAGCGTTTTCCTCGGCAGGGGAATCAATGAGCAGTTCTTC. This translates into CSVFLGRGINEQFF. The J gene is TRBJ2-1, the V gene TRBV29-1; possible D gene TRBD1, 6 bases. Trimming cost V 5 bases and J 6 bases, with 17 bases left between them. CDR1 and CDR2 (germline): SQVTM, ANQGSEA. The CDR3 runs 14 residues.

J is TRBJ1-2 and V is TRBV28, with D unresolved. In germline, CDR1 is MDHEN, CDR2 SYDVKM. This CDR3 contains 14 residues. Trimming took 1 base from V and 5 from J, leaving 11 bases between them. The CDR3 reads CASSLSRTEYGYTF. CDR3 sequence (DNA): TGTGCCAGCAGTTTATCCCGCACCGAGTATGGCTACACCTTC.

The V and J genes are TRBV27 and TRBJ2-7, with 7 bases lining up with TRBD2. This CDR3 is 14 amino acids long. The V gene end was trimmed by 2 bases and the J gene end by 4 bases; junction bases not matched to a gene: 5. Germline V gene data show CDR1 as MNHEY and CDR2 as SMNVEV (reference sequence). Here the CDR3 reads CASSLMAGEYEQYF. CDR3 coding DNA: TGTGCCAGCAGTTTAATGGCGGGAGAGTACGAGCAGTACTTC.

The chain uses TRBV15 and TRBJ2-7; D is ambiguous. Germline values: CDR1 LNHNV, CDR2 YYDKDF (reference sequence). Deletions cut 0 bases from V and 7 bases from J, with 19 bases between. The CDR3 has 16 residues. The CDR3 protein is CATSRDLPKWGWEQYF. The CDR3 DNA reads TGTGCCACCAGCAGAGATCTCCCTAAATGGGGTTGGGAGCAGTACTTC.

This clone was found once. The V and J genes are TRBV5-1 and TRBJ2-3; possible D gene TRBD1, 6 bases. The ends were cut back, 7 bases at V and 0 bases at J, with 12 bases in the middle. Germline V gives CDR1 SGHRS, CDR2 YFSETQ. The length of the CDR3 is 14 residues. CDR3 coding DNA: TGCGCCAGCTCCCAGGGGAGTAGCACAGATACGCAGTATTTT. This gives the protein CASSQGSSTDTQYF.

This sequence joins TRBV18 and TRBJ1-5; TRBD1 is a possible D gene (6 bases). Trimming took 2 bases from V and 6 from J, leaving 14 bases between them. This CDR3 comprises 15 residues. Germline V gene sequence: CDR1 KGHSH, CDR2 LQKENI. Here the CDR3 reads CASSPGGRLTQPQHF. In DNA form, the CDR3 reads TGTGCCAGCTCACCAGGGGGCCGACTGACTCAGCCCCAGCATTTT.

The CDR3 spells CATSPRLAGGSYEQYF. The CDR3 DNA reads as TGTGCCACCAGCCCCAGACTAGCGGGAGGGTCCTACGAGCAGTACTTC. The rearrangement joins TRBV15 to TRBJ2-7; 14 bases are a match to TRBD2. CDR3 length: 16 amino acids. J lost 1 base, V lost 5 bases, and 4 bases had no gene match. Per germline, CDR1 LNHNV and CDR2 YYDKDF (reference sequence).

This clone was seen only once. The V call is TRBV7-2, the J call TRBJ1-1; possible D gene TRBD1, 5 bases. From germline, CDR1 is SGHTA and CDR2 FQGNSA. CDR3 length: 14 amino acids. V lost 5 bases and J lost 2, with 12 bases in between. The CDR3 is CASSTRDRNTEAFF. The CDR3 DNA follows: TGTGCCAGCAGCACCCGGGACCGAAACACTGAAGCTTTCTTT.

The J gene is TRBJ1-2, the V gene TRBV5-4, with TRBD1 as a possible D gene (6 bases). CDR3 length: 18 amino acids. CDR1 is SGHNT, CDR2 YYREEE, per germline (reference sequence). V was pared by 0 bases and J by 2 bases, with 20 bases between. CDR3 bases: TGTGCCAGCAGCTTGGGAGGTGCGGGGGCAAGAGGGAACTATGGCTACACCTTC. This encodes CASSLGGAGARGNYGYTF.

The chain carries TRBV7-9 and TRBJ1-2, with TRBD1 matching 9 bases. This CDR3 has 16 residues. The trim removed 7 bases at V and 8 bases at J, leaving 17 bases unmatched. Germline CDR1 reads SEHNR; CDR2 reads FQNEAQ (reference sequence). CDR3 loop: CASTAGLGQGPLGYTF. CDR3 coding DNA: TGTGCCAGCACTGCTGGGTTGGGACAGGGACCTTTGGGCTACACCTTC.

The chain recombines TRBV27 with TRBJ1-2; unclear D gene. The germline V gene has CDR1 MNHEY and CDR2 SMNVEV (reference sequence). V was pared by 0 bases and J by 8 bases, with 16 bases between. The CDR3 totals 15 residues. CDR3 region: CASSLSGSTLFGYTF. CDR3 coding DNA: TGTGCCAGCAGTTTATCGGGTAGTACGCTATTCGGCTACACCTTC.

The V call is TRBV7-9, the J call TRBJ1-2, with D possibly being TRBD1 (6 bases). CDR1 and CDR2 from the germline V gene are SEHNR and FQNEAQ (reference sequence). The CDR3 loop spans 17 amino acids. With 3 bases removed from V and 3 bases from J, the gap between germline ends came to 20 bases. The CDR3 region is CASSFHYPGVRDYGYTF. The DNA for the CDR3 is TGTGCCAGCAGCTTCCACTACCCAGGGGTGAGGGACTATGGCTACACCTTC. Drawing the rest from reference TRBV7-9 and TRBJ1-2, the complete variable domain is DTGVSQNPRHKITKRGQNVTFRCDPISEHNRLYWYRQTLGQGPEFLTYFQNEAQLEKSRLLSDRFSAERPKGSFSTLEIQRTEQGDSAMYLCASSFHYPGVRDYGYTFGSGTRLTVV.

The chain combines TRBV19 with TRBJ1-1; TRBD1 might be the D (5 bases). V was cut by 7 bases and J by 4 bases, with 19 bases left in between. The length of the CDR3 is 15 residues. Germline values: CDR1 LNHDA, CDR2 SQIVND (reference sequence). DNA for the CDR3: TGTGCCAGTACTGATGGCAGGGCGTTTAGCACTGAAGCTTTCTTT. This codes for CASTDGRAFSTEAFF.

This clone was observed a single time. The junction does not match germline at one end; this may be a read error. This chain links TRBV28 with TRBJ2-7; 7 bases align to TRBD1. In germline, CDR1 is MDHEN, CDR2 SYDVKM. This CDR3 region has 12 residues. The CDR3 region is CASSPRTGSLNF. The CDR3 DNA is TGTGCCAGCAGTCCTCGGACAGGATCCTTGAACTTC.

The chain couples TRBV5-4 to TRBJ2-7, with D perhaps TRBD1 (7 bases). The CDR3 covers 14 residues. Trimming stripped 1 base from V and 5 bases from J, with 13 bases between. Germline V gene lookup returns CDR1 SGHNT and CDR2 YYREEE (reference sequence). This CDR3 reads CASSLYDREDEQYF. CDR3 DNA: TGTGCCAGCAGCTTGTATGACAGGGAGGACGAGCAGTACTTC.